Only a few counts were recorded for the clone carrying this TCR beta chain. Its antigen is currently unknown. The CDR3 extends over 13 amino acids. V was clipped by 6 bases and J by 2 bases, with 13 bases between them. The germline CDR1 and CDR2 sequences are DFQATT and SNEGSKA (reference sequence). This record belongs to a study of spatial heterogeneity in lung cancer. Study summary: As counted in raw reads, each unique TCR and UMI combination appeared more than ten times on average. Whole-study results and caveats: For expanded intratumoral alpha and beta TCRs, counts tracked tumor mutation counts.

TCRdb reprocessed the 5' RACE reads with MiXCR, giving one entry per CDR3 protein. The table has roughly 3,000 distinct CDR3 sequences, under 20% seen once. The time point was: sample taken at primary tumor resection. The source of this sequence is a male donor with early-stage non-small cell lung cancer. The sequencing here drew on lung tumor tissue, taken at surgery. The rearrangement links TRBV20-1 to TRBJ2-5; no firm D call. CDR3 in amino acids: CSAKDVYQETQYF. CDR3 nucleotide sequence: TGCAGTGCGAAGGACGTGTATCAAGAGACCCAGTACTTC.